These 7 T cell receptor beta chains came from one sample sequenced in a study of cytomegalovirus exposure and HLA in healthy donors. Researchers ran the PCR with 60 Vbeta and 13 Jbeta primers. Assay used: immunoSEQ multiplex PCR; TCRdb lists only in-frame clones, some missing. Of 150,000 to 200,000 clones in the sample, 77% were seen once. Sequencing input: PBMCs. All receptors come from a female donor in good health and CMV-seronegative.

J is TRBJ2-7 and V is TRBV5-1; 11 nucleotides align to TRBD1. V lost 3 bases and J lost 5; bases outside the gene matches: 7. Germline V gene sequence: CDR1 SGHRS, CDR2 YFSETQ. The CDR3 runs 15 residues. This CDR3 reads CASSSGQGVRDEQYF. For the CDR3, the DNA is TGCGCCAGCAGCTCGGGACAGGGGGTACGTGACGAGCAGTACTTC.

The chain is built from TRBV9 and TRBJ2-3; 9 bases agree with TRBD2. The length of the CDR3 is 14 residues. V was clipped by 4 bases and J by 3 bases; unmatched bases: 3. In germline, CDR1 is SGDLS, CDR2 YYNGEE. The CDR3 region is CASSQSGGTDTQYF. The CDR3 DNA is TGTGCCAGCAGCCAGAGCGGGGGGACAGATACGCAGTATTTT.

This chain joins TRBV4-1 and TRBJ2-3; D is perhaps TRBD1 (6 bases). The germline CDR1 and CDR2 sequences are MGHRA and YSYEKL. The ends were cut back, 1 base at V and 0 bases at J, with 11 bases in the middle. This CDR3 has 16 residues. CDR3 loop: CASSQGLQGSTDTQYF. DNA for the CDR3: TGCGCCAGCAGCCAAGGTTTACAGGGCAGCACAGATACGCAGTATTTT.

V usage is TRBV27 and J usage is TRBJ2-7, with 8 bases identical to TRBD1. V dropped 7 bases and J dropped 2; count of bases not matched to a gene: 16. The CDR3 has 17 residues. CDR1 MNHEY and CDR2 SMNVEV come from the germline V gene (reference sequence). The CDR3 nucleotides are TGTGCCAGCACACGGCAGGGGGCCTATTGGAGTACCTACGAGCAGTACTTC. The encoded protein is CASTRQGAYWSTYEQYF.

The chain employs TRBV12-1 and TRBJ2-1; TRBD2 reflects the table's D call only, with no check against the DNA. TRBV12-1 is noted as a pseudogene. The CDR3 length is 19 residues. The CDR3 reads CASSLRTSGRAHRYNEQFF. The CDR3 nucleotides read TGTGCCAGCAGCCTTCGGACTAGCGGGAGGGCCCATCGATACAATGAGCAGTTCTTC.

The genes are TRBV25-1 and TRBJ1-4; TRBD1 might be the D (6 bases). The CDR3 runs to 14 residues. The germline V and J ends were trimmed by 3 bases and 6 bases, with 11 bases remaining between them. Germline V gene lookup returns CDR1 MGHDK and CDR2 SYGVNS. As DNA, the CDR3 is TGTGCCAGCAGTGACCCCGGACAGCATGAAAAACTGTTTTTT. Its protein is CASSDPGQHEKLFF.

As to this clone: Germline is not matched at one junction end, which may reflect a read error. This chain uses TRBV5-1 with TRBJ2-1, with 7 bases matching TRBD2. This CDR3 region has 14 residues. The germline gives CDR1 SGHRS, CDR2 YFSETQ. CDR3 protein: CASKPAGTYDEQFF. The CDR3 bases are TGCGCCAGCAAGCCAGCGGGAACCTACGATGAGCAGTTCTTC.